This T cell receptor beta chain was identified during a study of CD8 T cells in ankylosing spondylitis. Study-wide results and caveats: CD8+ cells made up the disease-linked clones, which were relatively rare in peripheral blood. Characteristic, it appeared, of ankylosing spondylitis blood was a TCR beta motif of 7 or 8 highly homologous variants. There was reportedly significant enrichment of clones that were disease-linked in matched ankylosing spondylitis synovial fluid. A number of the motif variants had already been described in reactive arthritis synovial fluid and blood.

The V end lost 6 bases, the J end lost 0 bases, and 14 bases lay between the germline ends. Germline V CDR1 and CDR2: KGHSH, LQKENI. The CDR3 consists of 15 residues. In its sample, this clonotype was seen a few times. Antigen unknown. A quantitative 5'-RACE method, one with molecular barcodes, was used to make TCR beta libraries. A single record per CDR3 protein comes from TCRdb applying MiXCR to the 5' RACE reads. The repertoire consists of about 220,000 distinct CDR3 sequences, with approximately 7.4% occurring once and the leading ten covering approximately 15%. The TCR was taken from a male donor with ankylosing spondylitis. Sequencing was done on a sample of blood, either unsorted or a sorted T cell fraction (not recorded which). The chain has TRBV18 and TRBJ2-5; D remains ambiguous. CDR3 in DNA: TGTGCCAGCTCGGGATGGGGTGATGACCAAGAGACCCAGTACTTC. Translation: CASSGWGDDQETQYF.